This is a list of T cell receptor beta chains from one sample in a study of T cell changes during pregnancy in multiple sclerosis. Using immunoSEQ multiplex PCR, the repertoire was profiled, and TCRdb retains in-frame clones only, with some absent. In the table there are 40,000 to 50,000 clones, roughly nine tenths of which are singletons. Sequences were derived from CD4+ T cells from peripheral blood mononuclear cells, sampled in the first trimester of pregnancy. The receptors were sampled from a female donor with multiple sclerosis, enrolled in a pregnancy study. The CDR3 runs from the conserved cysteine through the conserved F or W. The D gene is left open where the match is weak. Some rows have no size entry. The others give once, few or many, or a class for an expanded clone.

d_gene	v_gene	j_gene	abundance	CDR3nt	CDR3aa
TRBD1	TRBV7-9	TRBJ1-2	NA	TGTGCCAGCAGGGCCCAAGGACAGGTCTATGGCTACACCTTC	CASRAQGQVYGYTF
NA	TRBV5-5	TRBJ2-1	NA	TGTGCCAGCAGCTTCGGAGCCCACCTCACCTACAATGAGCAGTTCTTC	CASSFGAHLTYNEQFF
TRBD1	TRBV19	TRBJ2-3	NA	TGTGCCAGTACCAAAGGAGGGACAGGGAATACAGATACGCAGTATTTT	CASTKGGTGNTDTQYF
TRBD1	TRBV28	TRBJ2-2	once	TGTGCCAGCAGGTTACGGCGGGACAGGGGCACCGGGGAGCTGTTTTTT	CASRLRRDRGTGELFF
NA	TRBV11-2	TRBJ1-5	NA	TGTGCCAGCAGTCGGGAAGGGTTCTGGAATCAGCCCCAGCATTTT	CASSREGFWNQPQHF
NA	TRBV2	TRBJ2-7	NA	TGTGCCAGCAGTGAAGCCTACGCGCAGTACTTC	CASSEAYAQYF
NA	TRBV30	TRBJ1-6	NA	TGTGCCTGGAATAGGGAGCAGGTTCGTTCACCCCTCCACTTT	CAWNREQVRSPLHF
TRBD1	TRBV9	TRBJ2-2	NA	TGTGCCAGCAGCGGGGACAGGGGGCTTTCCGGGGAGCTGTTTTTT	CASSGDRGLSGELFF
TRBD1	TRBV11-2	TRBJ2-7	NA	TGTGCCAGCAGCTACCGGACAGGGGTCGAGCAGTACTTC	CASSYRTGVEQYF
TRBD1	TRBV2	TRBJ1-2	NA	TGTGCCAGCAGTGGGACAGGGGGCTATGGCTACACCTTC	CASSGTGGYGYTF
TRBD1	TRBV4-1	TRBJ2-7	NA	TGCGCCAGCAGCCAAGATTCGTCTTGGGACAGGCACTACGAGCAGTACTTC	CASSQDSSWDRHYEQYF
TRBD2	TRBV19	TRBJ2-1	NA	TGTGCCAGTAGTATAGGGCTAGCGGGGACCGATGAGCAGTTCTTC	CASSIGLAGTDEQFF
NA	TRBV5-5	TRBJ2-2	few	TGTGCCAGCAGCTTTAACGGCGGGGAGCTGTTTTTT	CASSFNGGELFF
NA	TRBV19	TRBJ2-2	once	TGTGCCAGTAGTATAGTCGGGACGAACACCGGGGAGCTGTTTTTT	CASSIVGTNTGELFF
NA	TRBV13	TRBJ2-1	NA	TGTGCCAGCAGCTCCACTAAGGAGCAGTTCTTC	CASSSTKEQFF
TRBD1	TRBV28	TRBJ1-5	NA	TGTGCCAGCACAGACAGGGCCGATCAGCCCCAGCATTTT	CASTDRADQPQHF
TRBD1	TRBV7-9	TRBJ2-5	NA	TGTGCCAGCAGCTTAGGGGACAGGGGGTACCAAGAGACCCAGTACTTC	CASSLGDRGYQETQYF
TRBD2	TRBV6-5	TRBJ2-7	once	TGTGCCAGCAGGACGACTAGCGGCTACGAGCAGTACTTC	CASRTTSGYEQYF
TRBD1	TRBV19	TRBJ2-2	NA	TGTGCCAGTAACAACGGACAGGGTGCCGGGGAGCTGTTTTTT	CASNNGQGAGELFF
NA	TRBV19	TRBJ1-1	few	TGTGCCAGTAGGCGGGATTGGGGGAACACTGAAGCTTTCTTT	CASRRDWGNTEAFF
NA	TRBV6-5	TRBJ2-1	NA	TGTGCCAGCAGTCCCCTAGAAGCAGGGTCCTTTGAGCAGTTCTTC	CASSPLEAGSFEQFF
TRBD2	TRBV19	TRBJ2-2	NA	TGTGCCAGTATGTCTCGCGGGAGGAACACCGGGGAGCTGTTTTTT	CASMSRGRNTGELFF
NA	TRBV5-1	TRBJ2-5	NA	TGCGCCAGCAGCTTGGGCAGTACACAAGAGACCCAGTACTTC	CASSLGSTQETQYF
NA	TRBV18	TRBJ2-7	NA	TGTGCCAGCTCACCAGCGGCCCGCTACGAGCAGTACTTC	CASSPAARYEQYF
TRBD2	TRBV13	TRBJ2-7	NA	TGTGCCAGCAGCGACGCGGGAGGGCTGGGAGAGCAGTACTTC	CASSDAGGLGEQYF
NA	TRBV2	TRBJ1-1	medium-sized	TGTGCCAGCAGTGAAAGTGGGGCAAACACTGAAGCTTTCTTT	CASSESGANTEAFF
NA	TRBV19	TRBJ2-5	NA	TGTGCCAGTAGTGCACTACGGGGACTCCAAGAGACCCAGTACTTC	CASSALRGLQETQYF
TRBD1	TRBV5-6	TRBJ2-7	NA	TGTGCCAGCAGCTTGGACAGGGGGCTAGGCGAGCAGTACTTC	CASSLDRGLGEQYF